This T cell receptor beta chain was retrieved from a study of technical replicates of blood from a handful of donors. The CDR3 totals 12 residues. CDR1 MNHNY and CDR2 SVGAGI come from the germline V gene (reference sequence). With 6 bases removed from V and 7 bases from J, the gap between germline ends came to 10 bases. Sequenced by immunoSEQ multiplex PCR; TCRdb stores in-frame clones only, minus some. The data contain 100,000 or so clones, roughly 96% of them singletons. The chain links TRBV6-6 to TRBJ1-5; D ambiguous. This sequence originates from a human donor in good health. The specimen sequenced was T cells isolated from PBMCs. This CDR3 is CASSPPGQPQHF. The CDR3 coding sequence is TGTGCCAGCAGCCCCCCGGGACAGCCCCAGCATTTT.